Listed here is a single T cell receptor (beta chain). The CDR3 is 13 amino acids. CDR1 and CDR2 (germline): LGHNT, FRNRAP. V gave up 7 bases and J gave up 8 bases, with 15 bases separating them. This sample is drawn from a study of ipilimumab plus nivolumab after autologous stem cell transplantation. Study details: DLBCL patients had primary refractory or relapsed disease.

TCRdb's table, derived via immunoSEQ multiplex PCR, lists solely in-frame clones and lacks some. The sample has approximately 10,000 clones; 69% are singletons. This TCR derives from a male donor with diffuse large B-cell lymphoma. The sample was PBMCs, taken in a trial of ipilimumab plus nivolumab as post-transplant consolidation. The gene calls are TRBV12-5 and TRBJ2-1, with D unclear. The CDR3, as DNA: TGTGCTAGTGTAGTATCGGTAGTCGATGAGCAGTTCTTC. Translation gives CASVVSVVDEQFF. The full variable domain, with the rest looked up from reference TRBV12-5 and TRBJ2-1, is DARVTQTPRHKVTEMGQEVTMRCQPILGHNTVFWYRQTMMQGLELLAYFRNRAPLDDSGMPKDRFSAEMPDATLATLKIQPSEPRDSAVYFCASVVSVVDEQFFGPGTRLTVL.